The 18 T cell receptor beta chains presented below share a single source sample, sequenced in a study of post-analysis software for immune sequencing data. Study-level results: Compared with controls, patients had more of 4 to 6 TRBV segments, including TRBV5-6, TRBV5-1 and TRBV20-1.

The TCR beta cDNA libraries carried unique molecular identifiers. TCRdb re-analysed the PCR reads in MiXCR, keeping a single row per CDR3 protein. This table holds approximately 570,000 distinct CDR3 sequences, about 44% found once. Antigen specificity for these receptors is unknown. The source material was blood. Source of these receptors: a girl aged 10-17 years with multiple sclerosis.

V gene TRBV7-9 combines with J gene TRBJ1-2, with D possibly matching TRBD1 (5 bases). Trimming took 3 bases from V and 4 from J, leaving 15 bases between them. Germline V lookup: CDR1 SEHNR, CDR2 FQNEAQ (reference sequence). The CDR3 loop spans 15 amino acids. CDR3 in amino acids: CASSFSPGPSYGYTF. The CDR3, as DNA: TGTGCCAGCAGCTTTTCTCCAGGGCCTTCCTATGGCTACACCTTC.

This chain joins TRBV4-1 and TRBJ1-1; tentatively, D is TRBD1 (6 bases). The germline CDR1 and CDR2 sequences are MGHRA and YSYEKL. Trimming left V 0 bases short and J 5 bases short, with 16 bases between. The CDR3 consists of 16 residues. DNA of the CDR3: TGCGCCAGCAGCCAAGATTTATCCGGGGGCGCGACTGAAGCTTTCTTT. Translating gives CASSQDLSGGATEAFF.

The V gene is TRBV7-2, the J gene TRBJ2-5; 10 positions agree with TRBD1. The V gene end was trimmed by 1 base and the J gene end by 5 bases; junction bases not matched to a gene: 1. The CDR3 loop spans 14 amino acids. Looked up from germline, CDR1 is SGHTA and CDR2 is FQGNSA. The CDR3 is CASSLGTGGETQYF. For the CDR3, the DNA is TGTGCCAGCAGCTTAGGGACAGGGGGGGAGACCCAGTACTTC.

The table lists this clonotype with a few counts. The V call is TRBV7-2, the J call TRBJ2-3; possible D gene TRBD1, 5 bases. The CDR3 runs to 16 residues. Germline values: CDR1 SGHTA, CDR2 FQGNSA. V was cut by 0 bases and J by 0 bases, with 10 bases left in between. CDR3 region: CASSLAARASTDTQYF. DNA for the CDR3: TGTGCCAGCAGCTTAGCGGCCAGGGCGAGCACAGATACGCAGTATTTT.

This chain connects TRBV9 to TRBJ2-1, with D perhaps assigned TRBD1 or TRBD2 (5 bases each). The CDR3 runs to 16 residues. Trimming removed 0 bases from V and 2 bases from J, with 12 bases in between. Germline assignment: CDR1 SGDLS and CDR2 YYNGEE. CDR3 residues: CASSVVSRDAYNEQFF. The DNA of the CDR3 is TGTGCCAGCAGCGTAGTATCCCGGGACGCCTACAATGAGCAGTTCTTC.

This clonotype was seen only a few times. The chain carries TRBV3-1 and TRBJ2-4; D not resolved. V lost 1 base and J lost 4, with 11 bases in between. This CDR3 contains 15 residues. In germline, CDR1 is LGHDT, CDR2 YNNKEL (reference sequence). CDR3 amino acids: CASSQGIGSKNIQYF. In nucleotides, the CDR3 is TGTGCCAGCAGCCAAGGGATCGGGTCAAAAAACATTCAGTACTTC.

The chain's CDR3 is CSAAGQLLYTEAFF. CDR3 DNA sequence: TGCAGTGCCGCGGGACAGCTTCTCTACACTGAAGCTTTCTTT. The chain carries TRBV20-1 and TRBJ1-1; 7 nucleotides match TRBD1. Germline lookup yields CDR1 DFQATT and CDR2 SNEGSKA (reference sequence). The V segment lost 6 bases and the J segment 3 bases; nucleotides outside the gene matches: 10. The CDR3 sequence is 14 residues long.

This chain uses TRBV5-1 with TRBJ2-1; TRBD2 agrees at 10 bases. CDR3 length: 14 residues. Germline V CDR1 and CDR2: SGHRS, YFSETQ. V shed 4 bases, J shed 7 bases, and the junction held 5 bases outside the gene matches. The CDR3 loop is CASSLKRGGNEQFF. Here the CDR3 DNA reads TGCGCCAGCAGCCTTAAGCGGGGGGGGAATGAGCAGTTCTTC.

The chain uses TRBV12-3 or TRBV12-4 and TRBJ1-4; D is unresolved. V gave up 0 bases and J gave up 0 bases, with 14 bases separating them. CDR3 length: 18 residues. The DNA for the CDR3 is TGTGCCAGCAGTTTAGCGCGTGACACTTCTGCAACTAATGAAAAACTGTTTTTT. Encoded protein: CASSLARDTSATNEKLFF.

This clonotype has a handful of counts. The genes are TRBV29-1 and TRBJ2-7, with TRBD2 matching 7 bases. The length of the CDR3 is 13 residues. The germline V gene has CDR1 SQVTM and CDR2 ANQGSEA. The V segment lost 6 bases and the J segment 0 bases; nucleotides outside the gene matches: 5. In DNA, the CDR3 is TGCAGCGTCGGAGCGGGATTCTCCTACGAGCAGTACTTC. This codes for CSVGAGFSYEQYF.

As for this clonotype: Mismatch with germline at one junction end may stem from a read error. The CDR3 bases are TGCGCCGGCAGCCAAGCGGGACTAGCGGGAGTAGGCACCGGGGAGCTGTTTTTT. Its protein is CAGSQAGLAGVGTGELFF. This rearrangement joins TRBV4-1 to TRBJ2-2, with 14 bases matching TRBD2. The CDR3 sequence is 18 residues long. From germline, CDR1 is MGHRA and CDR2 YSYEKL.

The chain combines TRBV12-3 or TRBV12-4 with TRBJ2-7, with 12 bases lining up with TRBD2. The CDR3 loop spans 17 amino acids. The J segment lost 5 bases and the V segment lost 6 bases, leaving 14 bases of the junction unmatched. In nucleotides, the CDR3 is TGTGCCAGCAGCCATCCTACTAGCGGGAGGAACGTCGACGAGCAGTACTTC. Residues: CASSHPTSGRNVDEQYF.

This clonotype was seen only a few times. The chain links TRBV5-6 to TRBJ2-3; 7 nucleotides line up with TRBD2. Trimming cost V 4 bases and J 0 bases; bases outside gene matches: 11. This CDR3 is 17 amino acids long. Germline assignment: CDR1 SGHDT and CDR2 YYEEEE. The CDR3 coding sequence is TGTGCCAGCAGCCCCCTAGGCGCGGGGGATAGCACAGATACGCAGTATTTT. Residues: CASSPLGAGDSTDTQYF.

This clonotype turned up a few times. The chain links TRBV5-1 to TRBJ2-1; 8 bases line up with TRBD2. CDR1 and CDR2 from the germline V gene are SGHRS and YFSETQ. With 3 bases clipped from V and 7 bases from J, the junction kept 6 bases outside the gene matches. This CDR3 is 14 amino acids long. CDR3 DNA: TGCGCCAGCAGCTCAGCGGGAGTATTAAATGAGCAGTTCTTC. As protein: CASSSAGVLNEQFF. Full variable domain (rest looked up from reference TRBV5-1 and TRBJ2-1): KAGVTQTPRYLIKTRGQQVTLSCSPISGHRSVSWYQQTPGQGLQFLFEYFSETQRNKGNFPGRFSGRQFSNSRSEMNVSTLELGDSALYLCASSSAGVLNEQFFGPGTRLTVL.

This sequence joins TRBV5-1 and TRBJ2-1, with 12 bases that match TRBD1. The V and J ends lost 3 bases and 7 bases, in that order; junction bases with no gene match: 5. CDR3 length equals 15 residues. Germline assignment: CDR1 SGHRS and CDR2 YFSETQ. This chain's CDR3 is CASSSGQGAWNEQFF. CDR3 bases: TGCGCCAGCAGCTCGGGACAGGGGGCTTGGAATGAGCAGTTCTTC.

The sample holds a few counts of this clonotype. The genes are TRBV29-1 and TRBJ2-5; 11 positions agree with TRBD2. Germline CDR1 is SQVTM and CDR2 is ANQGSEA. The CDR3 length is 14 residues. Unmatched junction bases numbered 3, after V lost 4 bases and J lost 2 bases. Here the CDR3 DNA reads TGCAGCGTTGGGCCTAGCGGGGGGCAAGAGACCCAGTACTTC. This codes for CSVGPSGGQETQYF.

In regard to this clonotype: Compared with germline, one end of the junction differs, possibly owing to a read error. DNA for the CDR3: TGTGCTAGCAGCTTATCTCAGCCGGAGACCCAGTACTTC. The encoded protein is CASSLSQPETQYF. This sequence joins TRBV7-7 and TRBJ2-5, with D unresolved. The CDR3 runs 13 residues. CDR1 and CDR2 (germline): SSHAT, FNYEAQ (reference sequence).

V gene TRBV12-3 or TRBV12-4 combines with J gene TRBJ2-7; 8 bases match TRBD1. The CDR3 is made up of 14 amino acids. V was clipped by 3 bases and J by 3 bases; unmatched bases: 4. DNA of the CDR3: TGTGCCAGCAGTTTCCCCGGGACAGGCTACGAGCAGTACTTC. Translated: CASSFPGTGYEQYF.